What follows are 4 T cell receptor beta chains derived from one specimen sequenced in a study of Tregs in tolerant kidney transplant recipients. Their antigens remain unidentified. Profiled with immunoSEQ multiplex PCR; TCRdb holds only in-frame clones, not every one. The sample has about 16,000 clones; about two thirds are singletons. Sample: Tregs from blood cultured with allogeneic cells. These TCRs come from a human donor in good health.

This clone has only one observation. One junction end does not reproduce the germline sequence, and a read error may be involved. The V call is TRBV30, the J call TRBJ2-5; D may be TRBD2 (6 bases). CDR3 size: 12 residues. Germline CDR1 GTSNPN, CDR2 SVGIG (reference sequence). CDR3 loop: CAWSVIRETQHF. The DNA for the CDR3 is TGTGCCTGGAGTGTTATCCGGGAGACCCAGCACTTC.

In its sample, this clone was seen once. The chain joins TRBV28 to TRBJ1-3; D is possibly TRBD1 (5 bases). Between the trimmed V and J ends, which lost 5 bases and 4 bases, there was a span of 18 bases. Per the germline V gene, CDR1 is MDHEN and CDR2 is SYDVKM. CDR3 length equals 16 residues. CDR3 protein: CASSPLSFRGGNTIYF. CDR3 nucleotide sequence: TGTGCCAGCAGTCCCTTGTCTTTTCGGGGGGGAAACACCATATATTTT.

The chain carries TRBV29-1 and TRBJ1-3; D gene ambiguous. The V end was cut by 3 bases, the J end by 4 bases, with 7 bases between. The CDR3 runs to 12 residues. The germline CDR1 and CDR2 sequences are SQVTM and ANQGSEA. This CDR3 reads CSVEARGNTIYF. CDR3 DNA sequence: TGCAGCGTTGAGGCGCGGGGAAACACCATATATTTT.

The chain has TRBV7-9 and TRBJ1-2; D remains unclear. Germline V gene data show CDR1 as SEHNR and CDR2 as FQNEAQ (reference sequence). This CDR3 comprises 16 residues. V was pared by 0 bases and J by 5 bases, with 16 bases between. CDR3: CASSLAGGKGPYGYTF. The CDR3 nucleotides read TGTGCCAGCAGCTTAGCGGGAGGAAAAGGGCCTTATGGCTACACCTTC. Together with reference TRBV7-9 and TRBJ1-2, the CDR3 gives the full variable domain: DTGVSQNPRHKITKRGQNVTFRCDPISEHNRLYWYRQTLGQGPEFLTYFQNEAQLEKSRLLSDRFSAERPKGSFSTLEIQRTEQGDSAMYLCASSLAGGKGPYGYTFGSGTRLTVV.